These 2 T cell receptor beta chains originate from one sample sequenced in a study of OX40 agonist ivuxolimab in advanced cancers. Here immunoSEQ multiplex PCR was the method, and the copy in TCRdb shows in-frame clones only, minus some. The table lists about 96,000 clones, approximately 80% of them singletons, with under 7% in the top ten. Here the sequenced sample was CD4+ or CD8+ T cells sorted from blood, taken in a trial of the OX40 agonist ivuxolimab. The origin of the receptors is an adult with an advanced solid tumor such as melanoma, head and neck, liver or kidney cancer.

V usage is TRBV7-2 and J usage is TRBJ2-7, with unresolved D. Trimming pared 5 bases from V and 2 bases from J, leaving 13 bases between. The length of the CDR3 is 14 residues. CDR1 is SGHTA, CDR2 FQGNSA, per germline. CDR3 DNA: TGTGCCAGCAGCATCCTCCACGGCACCTACGAGCAGTACTTC. Translating gives CASSILHGTYEQYF.

This clone was seen a single time. For the CDR3, the DNA is TGTGCCAGCCAAGCCAGAAACCTCTATGGCTACACCTTC. The encoded protein is CASQARNLYGYTF. The V and J genes are TRBV7-2 and TRBJ1-2; D not resolved. Looked up from germline, CDR1 is SGHTA and CDR2 is FQGNSA. With 8 bases removed from V and 4 bases from J, the gap between germline ends came to 14 bases. This CDR3 region has 13 residues.